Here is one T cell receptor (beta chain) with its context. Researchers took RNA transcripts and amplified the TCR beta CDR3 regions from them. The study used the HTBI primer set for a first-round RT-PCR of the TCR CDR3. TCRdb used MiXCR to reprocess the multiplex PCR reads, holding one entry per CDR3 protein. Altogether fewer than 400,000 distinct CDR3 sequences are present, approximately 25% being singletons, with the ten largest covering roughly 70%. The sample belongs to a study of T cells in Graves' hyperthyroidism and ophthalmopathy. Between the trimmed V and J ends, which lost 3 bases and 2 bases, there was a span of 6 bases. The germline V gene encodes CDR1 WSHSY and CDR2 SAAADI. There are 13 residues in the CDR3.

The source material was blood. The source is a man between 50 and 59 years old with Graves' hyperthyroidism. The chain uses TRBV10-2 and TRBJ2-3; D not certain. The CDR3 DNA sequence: TGCGCCAGCAGTGAACTGGACACAGATACGCAGTATTTT. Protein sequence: CASSELDTDTQYF.